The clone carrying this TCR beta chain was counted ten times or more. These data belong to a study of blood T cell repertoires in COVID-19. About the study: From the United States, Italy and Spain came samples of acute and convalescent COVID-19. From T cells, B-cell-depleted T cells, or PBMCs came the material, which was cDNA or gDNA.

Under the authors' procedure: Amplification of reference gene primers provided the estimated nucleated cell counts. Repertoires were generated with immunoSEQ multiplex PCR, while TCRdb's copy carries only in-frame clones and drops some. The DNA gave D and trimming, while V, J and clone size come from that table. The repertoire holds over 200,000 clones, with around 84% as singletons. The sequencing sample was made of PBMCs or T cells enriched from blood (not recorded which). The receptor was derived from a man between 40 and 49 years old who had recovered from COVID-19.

CDR3 coding DNA: TGTGCCAGCAGCGTAGAAAACGGAGGAGGGACGGACACTGAAGCTTTCTTT. Protein sequence: CASSVENGGGTDTEAFF. This chain connects TRBV9 to TRBJ1-1, with a possible D match to TRBD1 (5 bases). There are 17 residues in the CDR3. The germline V gene encodes CDR1 SGDLS and CDR2 YYNGEE. V was pared by 0 bases and J by 3 bases, with 18 bases between.